These T cell receptor beta chains were read from a single sample in a study of T cell changes during pregnancy in multiple sclerosis. Using immunoSEQ multiplex PCR, the repertoire was profiled, and TCRdb retains in-frame clones only, with some absent. The profile shows some 41,000 clones, approximately 91% of them singletons. Material for sequencing was PBMCs (not recorded whether the cells were cultured). The source of these receptors is a female donor with multiple sclerosis, enrolled in a pregnancy study. Each CDR3 is given with its conserved first and last residue. Fields, in order: V gene, clone size, J gene, D gene, CDR3 DNA, CDR3 protein. The D gene is left open where the match is weak. The size entry is marked missing in some rows and otherwise reads once, few, many or a size class.

TRBV28	.	TRBJ2-7	.	TGTGCCAGCAGAGTTGGGCGAGAGGCCCTTTCCTACGAGCAGTACTTC	CASRVGREALSYEQYF
TRBV18	.	TRBJ2-1	.	TGTGCCAGCTCACCAGGGAGCTCCTACAATGAGCAGTTCTTC	CASSPGSSYNEQFF
TRBV19	.	TRBJ2-7	.	TGTGCCAGTAGTGGGCGGGGTATGAGTTCCTACGAGCAGTACTTC	CASSGRGMSSYEQYF
TRBV5-4	once	TRBJ2-7	.	TGTGCCAGCAGCTTGGGGATTGGGGGGCGGGAGCAGTACTTC	CASSLGIGGREQYF
TRBV7-2	.	TRBJ2-7	TRBD2	TGTGCCAGCAGCTACGGGAGCGGGAGTTACGAGCAGTACTTC	CASSYGSGSYEQYF
TRBV4-1	.	TRBJ2-7	TRBD1	TGCGCCAGCAGCCCTAAGCCGGGACAGGGTTACGAGCAGTACTTC	CASSPKPGQGYEQYF
TRBV9	.	TRBJ1-1	.	TGTGCCAGCAGCGTGCTTAATGGGGAAGCTTTCTTT	CASSVLNGEAFF
TRBV7-2	.	TRBJ1-1	TRBD1	TGTGCCAGCAGCTCAGGGGGCGAGAACACTGAAGCTTTCTTT	CASSSGGENTEAFF
TRBV21-1	.	TRBJ1-1	.	TGTGCCAGCAAGCATAAGGGGGACTCACAACCCCCCCCGGCGACTGAAGCTTTCTTT	CASKHKGDSQPPPATEAFF
TRBV18	.	TRBJ1-5	.	TGTGCCAGCTCACCCCGCAGGGAATATCAGCCCCAGCATTTT	CASSPRREYQPQHF
TRBV5-4	.	TRBJ2-1	.	TGTGCCAGCAGCTTGGGGCTAGCCCCTTACAATGAGCAGTTCTTC	CASSLGLAPYNEQFF
TRBV28	.	TRBJ2-1	.	TGTGCCAGCAGTCCCGCCAGAGGGCTCTACAATGAGCAGTTCTTC	CASSPARGLYNEQFF